A single TCR beta chain is shown here with its context. Antigen specificity is unknown. Clones were read by immunoSEQ multiplex PCR, and TCRdb kept only the in-frame ones, dropping some. The table includes some 11,000 clones, roughly four fifths detected once. Allogeneic regulatory or mature dendritic cells were co-cultured for about 5 days with CFSE-labeled sorted T cells at 1:10. The source of the sample is a study of regulatory dendritic cells for organ transplantation. Material for sequencing was memory CD4+ T cells from blood cultured with regulatory dendritic cells. Regarding subset: CD45RO+ memory T cells. The sequence came from a human donor in good health.

CDR3 sequence: CASSEDQGGLNQPQHF. The CDR3 bases are TGTGCCAGCAGTGAAGACCAGGGGGGACTTAATCAGCCCCAGCATTTT. This chain connects TRBV6-1 to TRBJ1-5; TRBD1 agrees at 7 bases. CDR3 size: 16 residues. Germline V CDR1 and CDR2: MNHNS, SASEGT. V shed 1 base, J shed 4 bases, and the junction held 7 bases outside the gene matches.